This TCR beta chain was obtained from a study of identical twins. TCRdb re-called the 5' RACE reads through MiXCR, storing one row per CDR3 protein. The sample contains roughly 220,000 distinct CDR3 sequences, 5.5% to 7.5% of which appear only once. This clonotype was seen repeatedly, ten times or more. The length of the CDR3 is 12 residues. Trimming stripped 2 bases from V and 9 bases from J, with 8 bases between. These same data were also listed under a study on T cells expressing NK-cell markers. From that second work: From sorted CD3+CD56+NKG2C+, CD3+CD56+NKG2C- and CD3+CD56-NKG2C+ T cells came the TCR beta repertoires.

The sequenced sample consisted of CD8+ T cells sorted from blood. The sequence was obtained from a woman under 30 in good health. The V call is TRBV12-3 or TRBV12-4, the J call TRBJ2-1; D gene uncertain. As DNA, the CDR3 is TGTGCCAGCAGTTTACGCGGAAGTGAGCAGTTCTTC. Residues: CASSLRGSEQFF.